Listed below are T cell receptor beta chains from one sample, sequenced in a study of blood T cell repertoires in COVID-19. Produced via immunoSEQ multiplex PCR; TCRdb's table is partial and in-frame only. This table holds 200,000 to 250,000 clones, less than 90% found once. The source material was peripheral blood. The receptors derive from a young man with active or convalescent COVID-19. Each CDR3 is given with its conserved first and last residue. D genes are given only for firm matches. Expanded clones get a size class; other rows say once, few or many, or leave the size out.

v_gene: TRBV28
j_gene: TRBJ2-2
abundance: -
d_gene: -
CDR3nt: TGTGCCAGCGTCCAGGGAGGCACCGGGGAGCTGTTTTTT
CDR3aa: CASVQGGTGELFF

v_gene: TRBV9
j_gene: TRBJ1-2
abundance: few
d_gene: TRBD1
CDR3nt: TGTGCCAGCAGCGATCCCGGGACAGGGGGATATGGCTACACCTTC
CDR3aa: CASSDPGTGGYGYTF

v_gene: TRBV5-6
j_gene: TRBJ1-3
abundance: -
d_gene: TRBD1
CDR3nt: TGTGCCAGCAGCTGGGGGACAGCCTCTGGAAACACCATATATTTT
CDR3aa: CASSWGTASGNTIYF

v_gene: TRBV5-1
j_gene: TRBJ2-6
abundance: -
d_gene: -
CDR3nt: TGCGCCAGCACCCCGGAAACAGGGTTTTATGGGGCCAACGTCCTGACTTTC
CDR3aa: CASTPETGFYGANVLTF

v_gene: TRBV27
j_gene: TRBJ1-2
abundance: -
d_gene: -
CDR3nt: TGTGCCAGCAGTTTAGCAGGGGACGGCTATGGCTACACCTTC
CDR3aa: CASSLAGDGYGYTF

v_gene: TRBV4-1
j_gene: TRBJ2-2
abundance: -
d_gene: -
CDR3nt: TGCGCCAGCAGCCGGGACTTCGGCACCGGGGAGCTGTTTTTT
CDR3aa: CASSRDFGTGELFF

v_gene: TRBV3-1/TRBV3-2
j_gene: TRBJ2-7
abundance: -
d_gene: TRBD2
CDR3nt: TGTGCCAGCAGCATGACTAGCGGGGCCCACTACGAGCAGTACTTC
CDR3aa: CASSMTSGAHYEQYF

v_gene: TRBV7-2
j_gene: TRBJ1-3
abundance: -
d_gene: -
CDR3nt: TGTGCCAGCAGCCAGGGACTTGGAAACACCATATATTTT
CDR3aa: CASSQGLGNTIYF

v_gene: TRBV6-6
j_gene: TRBJ2-3
abundance: -
d_gene: TRBD1
CDR3nt: TGTGCCAGCAGGGACAGGGGGGATGCAGATACGCAGTATTTT
CDR3aa: CASRDRGDADTQYF

v_gene: TRBV19
j_gene: TRBJ2-7
abundance: -
d_gene: -
CDR3nt: TGTGCCAGTAGCAGGAAGGGGACACCGAGCTCCTACGAGCAGTACTTC
CDR3aa: CASSRKGTPSSYEQYF

v_gene: TRBV27
j_gene: TRBJ1-5
abundance: -
d_gene: -
CDR3nt: TGTGCCAGCAGCCCAGCGGGGCCTCTATTGTATCAGCCCCAGCATTTT
CDR3aa: CASSPAGPLLYQPQHF

v_gene: TRBV12-5
j_gene: TRBJ2-3
abundance: -
d_gene: -
CDR3nt: TGTGCTAGTGGTTTGCAGGGGACAGATACGCAGTATTTT
CDR3aa: CASGLQGTDTQYF

v_gene: TRBV4-1
j_gene: TRBJ1-2
abundance: -
d_gene: -
CDR3nt: TGCGCCAGCAGCCAAGATCGGACAACTAACTATGGCTACACCTTC
CDR3aa: CASSQDRTTNYGYTF

v_gene: TRBV9
j_gene: TRBJ2-3
abundance: -
d_gene: TRBD2
CDR3nt: TGTGCCAGCAGCCGCAGCGGGGGACTCACAGATACGCAGTATTTT
CDR3aa: CASSRSGGLTDTQYF

v_gene: TRBV11-3
j_gene: TRBJ1-3
abundance: -
d_gene: -
CDR3nt: TGTGCCAGCAGCTTAGACCGGGGGGGCTCTCGGTCTGGAAACACCATATATTTT
CDR3aa: CASSLDRGGSRSGNTIYF

v_gene: TRBV5-6
j_gene: TRBJ1-6
abundance: -
d_gene: -
CDR3nt: TGTGCCAGCAGCCCCCGGGATAATTCACCCCTCCACTTT
CDR3aa: CASSPRDNSPLHF

v_gene: TRBV28
j_gene: TRBJ1-5
abundance: -
d_gene: TRBD1
CDR3nt: TGTGCCAGCAGTTTGCCACAGGGGTCTCAGCCCCAGCATTTT
CDR3aa: CASSLPQGSQPQHF

v_gene: TRBV18
j_gene: TRBJ1-5
abundance: -
d_gene: TRBD1
CDR3nt: TGTGCCAGCTCACGACAGGGCAGCAATCAGCCCCAGCATTTT
CDR3aa: CASSRQGSNQPQHF

v_gene: TRBV29-1
j_gene: TRBJ1-4
abundance: -
d_gene: -
CDR3nt: TGCAGCGTTGCGTTTCGGAGTAATGAAAAACTGTTTTTT
CDR3aa: CSVAFRSNEKLFF

v_gene: TRBV30
j_gene: TRBJ1-6
abundance: -
d_gene: -
CDR3nt: TGTGCCTGGAGTGACCACCGGGATATTAATTCACCCCTCCACTTT
CDR3aa: CAWSDHRDINSPLHF

v_gene: TRBV19
j_gene: TRBJ2-7
abundance: few
d_gene: -
CDR3nt: TGTGCCAGTAGTATAGGTGGACTGAACTACGAGCAGTACTTC
CDR3aa: CASSIGGLNYEQYF

v_gene: TRBV2
j_gene: TRBJ2-3
abundance: -
d_gene: -
CDR3nt: TGTGCCAGCAATGTGGAGGGAGATACGCAGTATTTT
CDR3aa: CASNVEGDTQYF

v_gene: TRBV7-8
j_gene: TRBJ2-2
abundance: few
d_gene: -
CDR3nt: TGTGCCAGCAGCTTATGGACCGCGGGCACCGGGGAGCTGTTTTTT
CDR3aa: CASSLWTAGTGELFF

v_gene: TRBV15
j_gene: TRBJ2-7
abundance: -
d_gene: -
CDR3nt: TGTGCCACCAGCAGAGAGGGGACATACTACGAGCAGTACTTC
CDR3aa: CATSREGTYYEQYF

v_gene: TRBV28
j_gene: TRBJ2-7
abundance: once
d_gene: TRBD1
CDR3nt: TGTGCCAGCACTTCCGGGACAGACCACTCCTACGAGCAGTACTTC
CDR3aa: CASTSGTDHSYEQYF

v_gene: TRBV5-1
j_gene: TRBJ2-1
abundance: -
d_gene: -
CDR3nt: TGCGCCAGCAGCTTGGAGCCCTACAATGAGCAGTTCTTC
CDR3aa: CASSLEPYNEQFF

v_gene: TRBV20-1
j_gene: TRBJ2-5
abundance: -
d_gene: TRBD2
CDR3nt: TGCAGTGCTAGTTCCGGGAGGGAGACCCAGTACTTC
CDR3aa: CSASSGRETQYF

v_gene: TRBV30
j_gene: TRBJ1-5
abundance: -
d_gene: -
CDR3nt: TGTGCCTGGAGTCAGGGGAGCAATCAGCCCCAGCATTTT
CDR3aa: CAWSQGSNQPQHF

v_gene: TRBV2
j_gene: TRBJ2-1
abundance: -
d_gene: TRBD2
CDR3nt: TGTGCCAGCAGTTTGACTAGCGGGCTTTACAATGAGCAGTTCTTC
CDR3aa: CASSLTSGLYNEQFF

v_gene: TRBV18
j_gene: TRBJ1-5
abundance: -
d_gene: -
CDR3nt: TGTGCCAGCTCACCACGCGGGGAGGGACAGCCCCAGCATTTT
CDR3aa: CASSPRGEGQPQHF

v_gene: TRBV5-1
j_gene: TRBJ2-3
abundance: -
d_gene: TRBD2
CDR3nt: TGCGCCAGCAGCGGGACTAGCGGGGGGATTAGCACAGATACGCAGTATTTT
CDR3aa: CASSGTSGGISTDTQYF

v_gene: TRBV15
j_gene: TRBJ1-4
abundance: -
d_gene: TRBD1
CDR3nt: TGTGCCACCAGCAGAGAAGGGACAGGGAAGGGACATGAAAAACTGTTTTTT
CDR3aa: CATSREGTGKGHEKLFF

v_gene: TRBV2
j_gene: TRBJ2-3
abundance: -
d_gene: TRBD2
CDR3nt: TGTGCCAGCAGTTCTAGCGGGGGGGCCATAGATACGCAGTATTTT
CDR3aa: CASSSSGGAIDTQYF

v_gene: TRBV5-6
j_gene: TRBJ1-2
abundance: -
d_gene: -
CDR3nt: TGTGCCAGCAGCCTCCCGGGGGGCCCGTACTATGGCTACACCTTC
CDR3aa: CASSLPGGPYYGYTF

v_gene: TRBV5-1
j_gene: TRBJ2-2
abundance: -
d_gene: TRBD2
CDR3nt: TGCGCCAGCAGCTTGCCTAGCGGGAGTAGAGGCGGGGAGCTGTTTTTT
CDR3aa: CASSLPSGSRGGELFF

v_gene: TRBV4-1
j_gene: TRBJ1-4
abundance: -
d_gene: TRBD1
CDR3nt: TGCGCCAGCAGCCAAGGGGACAGTCCTAATGAAAAACTGTTTTTT
CDR3aa: CASSQGDSPNEKLFF

v_gene: TRBV27
j_gene: TRBJ2-4
abundance: -
d_gene: -
CDR3nt: TGTGCCAGCAGACGGTTACCTCAGAGCGGAGCCAAAAACATTCAGTACTTC
CDR3aa: CASRRLPQSGAKNIQYF